This passage covers 14 T cell receptor beta chains from one sample sequenced in a study of tissue T cells after allogeneic stem cell transplantation. Assay: immunoSEQ multiplex PCR; the TCRdb copy retains only in-frame clones and omits some. The sample lists over 40,000 clones, approximately 70% seen once, with roughly 0.5% in the top ten. The sample consisted of sorted cells pooled from one or two spleens. The source of these receptors is a pool of C57BL/6 mice in good health.

With respect to this clone: Gene names refer to mouse genes. The read gets to within 1 residue of the CDR3 end, and the germline J gene fills in the rest. V and J are TRBV29 and TRBJ1-4; possible D gene TRBD1, 6 bases. Germline assignment: CDR1 MSHET and CDR2 SYDVDS. V was pared by 6 bases and J by 2 bases, with 13 bases between. The CDR3 spans 15 residues. The CDR3 sequence is CASSREGGSNERLFF. CDR3 DNA, as far as it was read: TGTGCTAGCAGCCGGGAGGGGGGATCCAACGAAAGATTATTT.

Comment on this clone: The germline and genes are mouse ones. The CDR3 extends 1 residue past the end of the read, so its final part is completed from the germline J gene. The rearrangement links TRBV12-1 to TRBJ2-1, with 10 nucleotides matching TRBD2. This CDR3 comprises 15 residues. Looked up from germline, CDR1 is SGHSN and CDR2 is HYEKVE. V shed 4 bases and J 4 bases; nucleotides not matched to a gene: 6. The chain's CDR3 is CASSQTGGSYAEQFF. The DNA read from the CDR3 is TGTGCCAGCTCCCAGACTGGGGGGTCATATGCTGAGCAGTTC.

In the case of this clone: Mouse gene names and germline throughout. The CDR3 spells CASSQHSGNTLYF. The part of the CDR3 DNA that was read is TGTGCCAGCAGCCAACATTCTGGAAATACGCTCTAT. V usage is TRBV2 and J usage is TRBJ1-3, with D unresolved. Read data end 1 residue before the CDR3 end; the end is taken from the germline J gene. This CDR3 region has 13 residues. The germline V gene encodes CDR1 LGHNA and CDR2 YSYQKL. V gave up 2 bases and J gave up 0 bases, with 2 bases separating them. Drawing the rest from reference TRBV2 and TRBJ1-3, the complete variable domain is DPKIIQKPKYLVAVTGSEKILICEQYLGHNAMYWYRQSAKKPLEFMFSYSYQKLMDNQTASSRFQPQSSKKNHLDLQITALKPDDSATYFCASSQHSGNTLYFGEGSRLIVV.

On this clone itself: Gene names follow the mouse nomenclature. The sequence runs out 1 residue before the end of the CDR3; the remainder is reconstructed from the germline J gene. The V call is TRBV31, the J call TRBJ2-2; 7 bases align to TRBD1. The germline V gene encodes CDR1 GKSSPN and CDR2 SITVG. This CDR3 has 14 residues. V shed 0 bases and J 4 bases; nucleotides not matched to a gene: 2. The CDR3 is CAWSLNRGTGQLYF. The CDR3 bases that were read are TGTGCCTGGAGTCTGAACAGGGGCACCGGGCAGCTCTAC.

About this clone itself: Mouse gene names and germline throughout. The read ends 1 residue shy of where the CDR3 ends; the end is completed using the germline J gene. The chain links TRBV13-1 to TRBJ2-7; a weak D match, TRBD2 (6 bases). The length of the CDR3 is 14 residues. V was clipped by 1 base and J by 0 bases, with 8 bases between them. The germline gives CDR1 NSHNY, CDR2 SYGAGN. CDR3 in amino acids: CASSDWGSSYEQYF. Incomplete CDR3 DNA: TGTGCCAGCAGTGATTGGGGGAGCTCCTATGAACAGTAC.

Regarding this clone: Mouse gene names and germline throughout. With the read ending 1 residue before the CDR3 end, the germline J gene is used to fill in that end. This chain connects TRBV16 to TRBJ2-3, with D hard to call. Trimming left V 3 bases short and J 0 bases short, with 7 bases between. The CDR3 runs 14 residues. Germline loops: CDR1 SGHSA, CDR2 FRNQAP. This CDR3 reads CASSFTDSAETLYF. Incomplete CDR3 DNA: TGTGCAAGCAGCTTCACAGACAGTGCAGAAACGCTGTAT.

To note about this clone: The genes and germline here are from mouse. Incomplete CDR3 DNA: TGTGCCAGCTCTCTTACAGGGGGCCCCTATGAACAGTAC. It is translated as CASSLTGGPYEQY. From start to end, the CDR3 is CASSLTGGPYEQYF. The chain carries TRBV12-2 and TRBJ2-7; 9 bases agree with TRBD1. The read ends 1 residue shy of where the CDR3 ends; the end is completed using the germline J gene. CDR1 is SGHLS and CDR2 is HYDKME in the germline V gene. J gave up 2 bases and V 1 base, and 2 bases lay outside the gene matches. CDR3 length: 14 residues.

As to this clone: Mouse gene names apply. The read stops 1 residue short of the end of the CDR3; the missing end is completed from the germline J gene. The same CDR3 can be traced to other DNA sequences in this sample. This chain joins TRBV31 and TRBJ2-5; 9 bases fit TRBD1. CDR3 length: 14 amino acids. Trimming cost V 0 bases and J 6 bases; bases outside gene matches: 4. The germline CDR1 and CDR2 sequences are GKSSPN and SITVG. The CDR3 DNA, read in part, is TGTGCCTGGAGTCTAACAGGGGGCAGGGACACCCAGTAC. Its protein product is CAWSLTGGRDTQY. The complete CDR3 sequence is CAWSLTGGRDTQYF.

Of note for this clone: Mouse names are used for the genes. The read is 1 residue too short to cover the CDR3 end, so that end is filled in from the germline J gene. Other nucleotide sequences in the sample specify the same CDR3. The chain uses TRBV13-2 and TRBJ1-4; 10 bases are shared with TRBD1. The J segment lost 1 base and the V segment lost 3 bases, leaving 0 bases of the junction unmatched. The germline CDR1 and CDR2 sequences are NNHNN and SYGAGS (reference sequence). This CDR3 spans 15 amino acids. The CDR3 loop reads CASGGDRGSNERLFF. The sequenced CDR3 bases are TGTGCCAGCGGTGGGGACAGGGGTTCCAACGAAAGATTATTT.

As to this clone: Mouse names are used for the genes. The CDR3 end lies 1 residue beyond the end of the read and is filled in from the germline J gene. The chain has TRBV15 and TRBJ1-1; TRBD1 agrees at 8 bases. The CDR3 has 12 amino acids. CDR1 and CDR2 from the germline V gene are SGHND and FRSKSL. The V and J ends lost 1 base and 8 bases, in that order; junction bases with no gene match: 0. This chain's CDR3 is CASSLGQGEVFF. Partial CDR3 DNA: TGTGCCAGCAGTTTAGGACAGGGGGAAGTCTTC.

Details on this clone: Germline and genes here are mouse. Coverage ceases 1 residue before the CDR3 finishes, and the germline J gene fills in the end. V is TRBV13-2 and J is TRBJ2-5; 10 positions agree with TRBD2. The germline V gene has CDR1 NNHNN and CDR2 SYGAGS (reference sequence). The J segment lost 0 bases and the V segment lost 2 bases, leaving 3 bases of the junction unmatched. CDR3 length: 16 amino acids. The CDR3 is CASGENWGGNQDTQYF. The covered CDR3 bases are TGTGCCAGCGGTGAAAACTGGGGGGGGAACCAAGACACCCAGTAC.

As concerns this clone: Genes and germline come from the mouse. The read comes to an end 1 residue before the CDR3 does, leaving the germline J gene to fill in the end. The V gene is TRBV15, the J gene TRBJ2-1, with 9 bases fitting TRBD2. Looked up from germline, CDR1 is SGHND and CDR2 is FRSKSL. The V gene end was trimmed by 6 bases and the J gene end by 6 bases; junction bases not matched to a gene: 3. This CDR3 has 13 amino acids. The sequenced part of the CDR3 DNA is TGTGCCAGCAGGCCGACTGGGGGTGCTGAGCAGTTC. Translation gives CASRPTGGAEQF. From start to end, the CDR3 is CASRPTGGAEQFF.

Only a few counts were recorded for this clone. Mouse gene names apply. Read coverage stops 1 residue before the CDR3 terminus; the germline J gene supplies the remainder. The chain employs TRBV13-3 and TRBJ1-5; unclear D gene. This CDR3 has 15 residues. Trimming cost V 1 base and J 0 bases, with 8 bases left between them. Germline values: CDR1 NNHDY, CDR2 SYVADS. The part of the CDR3 DNA that was read is TGTGCCAGCAGTGATTTAGCAGATAACAACCAGGCTCCGCTT. This gives the protein CASSDLADNNQAPL. The whole CDR3 protein reads CASSDLADNNQAPLF.

About this clone itself: Mouse gene names apply. The read ends 1 residue shy of where the CDR3 ends; the end is completed using the germline J gene. This sample also contains other DNA sequences that code for the same CDR3. The V gene is TRBV3, the J gene TRBJ2-1; 11 bases map to TRBD2. V gave up 5 bases and J gave up 4 bases; unmatched junction bases: 1. Germline V gene data show CDR1 as SNHLY and CDR2 as FYNGKV (reference sequence). This CDR3 region has 14 residues. The CDR3 loop reads CASSRTGGYAEQFF. The covered CDR3 bases are TGTGCCAGCAGCCGGACTGGGGGGTATGCTGAGCAGTTC. Based on the CDR3 plus reference TRBV3 and TRBJ2-1, the full variable domain is GPKVLQIPSHQIIDMGQMVTLNCDPVSNHLYFYWYKQILGQQMEFLVNFYNGKVMEKSKLFKDQFSVERPDGSYFTLKIQPTALEDSAVYFCASSRTGGYAEQFFGPGTRLTVL.